The 5 T cell receptor beta chains below were found in one sample sequenced in a study of blood T cell repertoires in COVID-19. Repertoires were generated with immunoSEQ multiplex PCR, while TCRdb's copy carries only in-frame clones and drops some. Here the sample spans about 200,000 clones, around 85% being singletons. Sequencing was done on a sample of peripheral blood. These receptor sequences come from a woman aged 45-65 years with acute or convalescent COVID-19.

The genes are TRBV24-1 and TRBJ2-2, with TRBD2 matching 10 bases. The length of the CDR3 is 18 residues. Germline V gives CDR1 KGHDR, CDR2 SFDVKD. V shed 4 bases, J shed 5 bases, and the junction held 12 bases outside the gene matches. CDR3 sequence reads: CATSDASGGALRTGELFF. The CDR3 coding sequence is TGTGCCACCAGTGACGCGAGCGGGGGGGCTTTAAGGACCGGGGAGCTGTTTTTT.

This chain joins TRBV23-1 and TRBJ2-7; the D gene is possibly TRBD2 (5 bases). TRBV23-1 is flagged as an ORF with uncertain function. V lost 3 bases and J lost 1, with 13 bases in between. The CDR3 has 15 amino acids. The CDR3 loop is CASSHPGKRSYEQYF. In nucleotides, the CDR3 is TGCGCCAGCAGTCACCCCGGGAAGAGATCCTACGAGCAGTACTTC.

The chain couples TRBV4-3 to TRBJ2-6, with 7 nucleotides matching TRBD1. Per the germline V gene, CDR1 is LGHNA and CDR2 is YSLEER. V lost 0 bases and J lost 0; bases outside the gene matches: 5. CDR3 length: 18 residues. In DNA, the CDR3 is TGCGCCAGCAGCCAAGAACCGACAGGGCCCTCTGGGGCCAACGTCCTGACTTTC. It yields the protein CASSQEPTGPSGANVLTF.

This chain uses TRBV20-1 with TRBJ2-7; D not resolved. The V gene lost 3 bases and the J gene lost 0 bases, with 9 bases spanning the gap. In germline, CDR1 is DFQATT, CDR2 SNEGSKA (reference sequence). This CDR3 comprises 13 residues. The CDR3 DNA follows: TGCAGTGCTAGTGGCGGAAACTCCTACGAGCAGTACTTC. Protein product: CSASGGNSYEQYF.

The V and J genes are TRBV5-5 and TRBJ1-2; weak D call: TRBD1 (6 bases). Germline CDR1 and CDR2: SGHKS and YYEKEE (reference sequence). This CDR3 region has 15 residues. V shed 4 bases and J shed 6 bases, with 19 bases lying between them. The CDR3 DNA sequence: TGTGCCAGCAGCCCTAGACAGGCCTTGCAGAATGGCTACACCTTC. Its protein product is CASSPRQALQNGYTF.